This T cell receptor (beta chain) was sequenced in a study of tumor-infiltrating lymphocytes in localized non-small cell lung cancer. Germline-derived CDR1 and CDR2 are SGDLS and YYNGEE. The V gene lost 2 bases and the J gene lost 4 bases, with 12 bases spanning the gap. CDR3 length: 14 residues. Clones were sequenced by immunoSEQ multiplex PCR, and TCRdb holds only the in-frame ones, with some missing. The sample yields about 13,000 clones, around two thirds seen once. The sample taken for sequencing was uninvolved lung tissue not adjacent to the tumor. The sequence derives from a human donor with non-small cell lung cancer. The chain links TRBV9 to TRBJ1-2; D may be TRBD1 (5 bases). The DNA for the CDR3 is TGTGCCAGCAGCGTCCGGGACGGTATCTATGGCTACACCTTC. Its translation: CASSVRDGIYGYTF.